This T cell receptor beta chain was captured in a study of blood T cell repertoires in COVID-19. This clone has more than one count but fewer than ten. Seattle cases were enrolled at active infection and followed longitudinally. Clones were read by immunoSEQ multiplex PCR, and TCRdb kept only the in-frame ones, dropping some. The sample shows roughly 64,000 clones, roughly three quarters of them seen only once. The CDR3 sequence is 12 residues long. Germline V CDR1 and CDR2: SNHLY, FYNNEI. Between the trimmed V and J ends, which lost 6 bases and 0 bases, there was a span of 6 bases. This rearrangement joins TRBV2 to TRBJ2-7; D may be TRBD2 (5 bases). The TCR was taken from a man in his 60s with COVID-19, enrolled during active disease. Sequenced input: peripheral blood. The CDR3 loop reads CASRGSSYEQYF. For the CDR3, the DNA is TGTGCCAGCAGAGGGAGCTCCTACGAGCAGTACTTC.